This is a list of T cell receptor beta chains from one sample in a study of T cell responses to AZD1222 COVID-19 vaccine. Assay: immunoSEQ multiplex PCR; the TCRdb copy retains only in-frame clones and omits some. The data hold about 160,000 clones, with around 93% observed a single time. Sequencing used peripheral blood, obtained on day 0 of AZD1222 vaccination. The source is an adult in good health. CDR3s include the opening cysteine and the closing phenylalanine or tryptophan. Fields, in order: V gene, D gene, J gene, clone size, CDR3 protein, CDR3 DNA. D genes are given only for firm matches. The listing skips clone size in some rows; elsewhere it reads once, few, many or a size class.

V: TRBV11-1; D: NA; J: TRBJ2-1; size: NA; CDR3: CASSPLGLNYNEQFF; DNA: TGTGCCAGCAGTCCCCTGGGGCTGAACTACAATGAGCAGTTCTTC
V: TRBV5-1; D: NA; J: TRBJ2-3; size: NA; CDR3: CASSLEGLGTSYTQYF; DNA: TGCGCCAGCAGCTTGGAGGGACTGGGGACCTCCTATACGCAGTATTTT
V: TRBV27; D: NA; J: TRBJ1-6; size: NA; CDR3: CASSATGKPRDNSPLHF; DNA: TGTGCCAGCAGTGCCACAGGGAAACCTAGGGATAATTCACCCCTCCACTTT
V: TRBV19; D: TRBD2; J: TRBJ2-5; size: NA; CDR3: CASSQLAGARQTQYF; DNA: TGTGCCAGTAGCCAACTAGCGGGAGCCAGACAGACCCAGTACTTC
V: TRBV9; D: TRBD1; J: TRBJ2-2; size: NA; CDR3: CASSYRGTGVSGELFF; DNA: TGTGCCAGCAGCTATAGGGGGACAGGGGTTTCCGGGGAGCTGTTTTTT
V: TRBV5-1; D: TRBD2; J: TRBJ2-7; size: NA; CDR3: CASSTGTGGLEQYF; DNA: TGCGCCAGCAGCACCGGGACGGGAGGCCTCGAGCAGTACTTC
V: TRBV14; D: NA; J: TRBJ2-1; size: NA; CDR3: CASSRIGEWNNEQFF; DNA: TGTGCCAGCAGCCGGATCGGGGAGTGGAACAATGAGCAGTTCTTC
V: TRBV5-6; D: NA; J: TRBJ1-5; size: NA; CDR3: CASSFGSSNQPQHF; DNA: TGTGCCAGCAGCTTTGGTTCTAGCAATCAGCCCCAGCATTTT
V: TRBV2; D: NA; J: TRBJ1-5; size: NA; CDR3: CASSEARFNQPQHF; DNA: TGTGCCAGCAGTGAAGCAAGATTCAATCAGCCCCAGCATTTT
V: TRBV2; D: NA; J: TRBJ2-1; size: NA; CDR3: CASGLGNEQFF; DNA: TGTGCCAGTGGGTTGGGGAATGAGCAGTTCTTC
V: TRBV5-1; D: NA; J: TRBJ2-1; size: NA; CDR3: CASSPGTIYNEQFF; DNA: TGCGCCAGCAGTCCGGGGACCATCTACAATGAGCAGTTCTTC
V: TRBV7-2; D: TRBD2; J: TRBJ2-1; size: NA; CDR3: CASCLGTSSYNEQFF; DNA: TGTGCCTCCTGCCTGGGGACTAGCTCCTACAATGAGCAGTTCTTC
V: TRBV7-2; D: TRBD1; J: TRBJ1-5; size: NA; CDR3: CASSLEGQGNQPQHF; DNA: TGTGCCAGCAGCTTAGAGGGACAGGGCAATCAGCCCCAGCATTTT
V: TRBV30; D: NA; J: TRBJ2-7; size: NA; CDR3: CAWSVRSNYEQYF; DNA: TGTGCCTGGAGTGTCAGGTCCAACTACGAGCAGTACTTC
V: TRBV5-1; D: NA; J: TRBJ2-5; size: once; CDR3: CASSLEAFRETQYF; DNA: TGCGCCAGCAGCTTGGAGGCTTTCCGAGAGACCCAGTACTTC
V: TRBV10-2; D: NA; J: TRBJ1-1; size: NA; CDR3: CASSESGSGITEAFF; DNA: TGCGCCAGCAGTGAGTCTGGCAGTGGGATCACTGAAGCTTTCTTT
V: TRBV6-6; D: NA; J: TRBJ1-2; size: NA; CDR3: CASSYPTVNYGYTF; DNA: TGTGCCAGCAGTTACCCGACAGTGAACTATGGCTACACCTTC
V: TRBV27; D: NA; J: TRBJ2-3; size: NA; CDR3: CASTLQGGGTDTQYF; DNA: TGTGCCAGCACCCTACAGGGGGGGGGAACAGATACGCAGTATTTT
V: TRBV7-3; D: TRBD1; J: TRBJ2-2; size: NA; CDR3: CASSEQGAVTGELFF; DNA: TGTGCCAGCAGCGAACAGGGGGCGGTCACCGGGGAGCTGTTTTTT
V: TRBV11-1; D: NA; J: TRBJ1-2; size: NA; CDR3: CASSNVGGYGYTF; DNA: TGTGCCAGCAGCAATGTGGGGGGTTATGGCTACACCTTC
V: TRBV25-1; D: NA; J: TRBJ2-1; size: NA; CDR3: CASSEFTSSKDEQFF; DNA: TGTGCCAGCAGTGAATTCACGTCTAGCAAGGATGAGCAGTTCTTC
V: TRBV19; D: NA; J: TRBJ2-2; size: NA; CDR3: CASSISSGNTGELFF; DNA: TGTGCCAGTAGTATAAGTAGTGGAAACACCGGGGAGCTGTTTTTT
V: TRBV2; D: TRBD1; J: TRBJ1-5; size: NA; CDR3: CASRAESQGAGNQPQHF; DNA: TGTGCCAGCAGGGCCGAATCACAGGGGGCCGGCAATCAGCCCCAGCATTTT
V: TRBV7-6; D: NA; J: TRBJ1-1; size: NA; CDR3: CASSPRTRGRENTEAFF; DNA: TGTGCCAGCAGCCCCAGGACCCGGGGCAGGGAGAACACTGAAGCTTTCTTT
V: TRBV6-2/TRBV6-3; D: NA; J: TRBJ1-2; size: NA; CDR3: CASSSIAGNGYTF; DNA: TGTGCCAGCAGTTCAATAGCAGGGAATGGCTACACCTTC
V: TRBV3-1/TRBV3-2; D: NA; J: TRBJ1-1; size: once; CDR3: CASSQVVGNTEAFF; DNA: TGTGCCAGCAGCCAAGTTGTGGGGAACACTGAAGCTTTCTTT
V: TRBV7-8; D: NA; J: TRBJ2-7; size: NA; CDR3: CASSLLGPTFLEQYF; DNA: TGTGCCAGCAGCCTGTTAGGACCCACCTTTCTGGAGCAGTACTTC
V: TRBV27; D: TRBD1; J: TRBJ2-7; size: once; CDR3: CASSRRTGKGEQYF; DNA: TGTGCCAGCAGTAGACGGACAGGGAAAGGCGAGCAGTACTTC
V: TRBV24-1; D: TRBD2; J: TRBJ2-3; size: NA; CDR3: CATSDSGRALVDTQYF; DNA: TGTGCCACCAGTGATAGCGGGAGGGCTTTGGTTGATACGCAGTATTTT
V: TRBV7-2; D: TRBD1; J: TRBJ2-7; size: NA; CDR3: CASSLGQAQGEQYF; DNA: TGTGCCAGCAGCCTTGGACAGGCCCAGGGGGAGCAGTACTTC
V: TRBV11-2; D: NA; J: TRBJ1-3; size: NA; CDR3: CASRRLGGKTIYF; DNA: TGTGCCAGCAGACGCTTGGGGGGGAAGACCATATATTTT
V: TRBV18; D: NA; J: TRBJ1-1; size: few; CDR3: CASSPTHGTLNTEAFF; DNA: TGTGCCAGCTCACCGACCCACGGGACTTTGAACACTGAAGCTTTCTTT
V: TRBV7-9; D: TRBD1; J: TRBJ1-1; size: NA; CDR3: CASSDRALNTEAFF; DNA: TGTGCCAGCAGCGACAGGGCTTTGAACACTGAAGCTTTCTTT
V: TRBV30; D: TRBD1; J: TRBJ1-1; size: NA; CDR3: CAWSYPGTGRTEAFF; DNA: TGTGCCTGGAGTTATCCCGGGACAGGGAGGACTGAAGCTTTCTTT
V: TRBV28; D: TRBD1; J: TRBJ1-4; size: NA; CDR3: CASSSTGVGEKLFF; DNA: TGTGCCAGCAGTTCGACAGGGGTTGGGGAAAAACTGTTTTTT
V: TRBV28; D: NA; J: TRBJ2-3; size: NA; CDR3: CASSPGLLLGADTQYF; DNA: TGTGCCAGCAGTCCGGGACTCCTCCTTGGCGCAGATACGCAGTATTTT
V: TRBV27; D: TRBD1; J: TRBJ1-2; size: NA; CDR3: CASSPLGQGVGDYGYTF; DNA: TGTGCCAGCAGTCCCCTTGGACAGGGGGTTGGGGACTATGGCTACACCTTC
V: TRBV11-2; D: NA; J: TRBJ2-3; size: NA; CDR3: CASSPRGGKVADTQYF; DNA: TGTGCCAGCAGCCCCCGGGGCGGGAAGGTCGCAGATACGCAGTATTTT
V: TRBV5-5; D: NA; J: TRBJ1-3; size: NA; CDR3: CASSLQSSGNTIYF; DNA: TGTGCCAGCAGCTTACAAAGCTCTGGAAACACCATATATTTT
V: TRBV5-1; D: TRBD2; J: TRBJ2-1; size: NA; CDR3: CASSTLPFTKTGTSGSPNEQFF; DNA: TGCGCCAGCAGTACACTACCCTTTACCAAAACCGGGACTAGCGGGTCCCCCAATGAGCAGTTCTTC
V: TRBV5-5; D: NA; J: TRBJ2-3; size: NA; CDR3: CASSLISGSTDTQYF; DNA: TGTGCCAGCAGCTTAATCAGCGGGAGCACAGATACGCAGTATTTT
V: TRBV19; D: NA; J: TRBJ1-2; size: NA; CDR3: CASSIGGNYGYTF; DNA: TGTGCCAGTAGTATTGGGGGTAACTATGGCTACACCTTC
V: TRBV14; D: TRBD2; J: TRBJ2-1; size: once; CDR3: CASSHGTSLEFF; DNA: TGTGCCAGCAGCCACGGGACTAGCCTCGAGTTCTTC
V: TRBV7-2; D: NA; J: TRBJ2-7; size: NA; CDR3: CASSFSGGPEQYF; DNA: TGTGCCAGCAGCTTTAGCGGCGGGCCCGAGCAGTACTTC